This TCR beta chain was sequenced during a study of shared clonotypes between healthy human individuals. TCRdb's table, derived via immunoSEQ multiplex PCR, lists solely in-frame clones and lacks some. The data hold roughly 300,000 clones, with around 87% observed a single time. This CDR3 has 15 residues. Germline values: CDR1 MGHRA, CDR2 YSYEKL. Deletions cut 4 bases from V and 5 bases from J, with 15 bases between. The chain carries TRBV4-1 and TRBJ2-1, with D possibly being TRBD2 (6 bases). This clonotype originated in a man between 18 and 35 years old in good health. Sequencing was done on a sample of memory CD8+ T cells sorted from blood. Subset here: CD45RO+ cells pooled with CCR7-negative TemRA cells. The CDR3 here is CASSRLGLENNEQFF. The CDR3 nucleotides read TGCGCCAGCAGCCGACTGGGACTTGAAAACAATGAGCAGTTCTTC.